The subject of this entry is one T cell receptor beta chain. This clone has a handful of counts. It lacks a known antigen. No base quality information exists; no much larger clone differs at one position. TCRbeta CDR3 regions were amplified from genomic DNA by means of the immunoSEQ Assay, a bias-controlled multiplex PCR. Per the original workflow: Within the assay, amplification of reference gene primers was used to estimate how many nucleated cells each sample contained. To quantify the absolute abundance of each unique TCRbeta CDR3 rearrangement, sequence reads were collapsed and filtered. For each sample, productive Simpson clonality was calculated by taking the square root of Simpson's diversity index across productive rearrangements. TCRdb re-hosts the immuneACCESS table, in-frame sequences only. Its copies lack some clones; in the studies checked, an unresolved V gene accounts for under half of them, and the cause for the rest is not known. D and trimming were read from the DNA, whereas the V and J calls and clone size are those reported in that table. Within this sample are 65,000 to 95,000 clones, with 65% to 90% of them counted one time only. Clones ranked in the top ten supply 20% to 25% of the sample.

The collaborating institutions used their own protocols to collect whole blood in K2EDTA tubes. For TCRbeta analysis, collaborator samples were shipped as frozen whole blood, as isolated PBMCs, or as DNA extracted from either sample type. The sample belongs to a study of blood T cell repertoires in COVID-19 (dated by TCRdb to the early 2020s). For context, the study as a whole: The collaborator samples originated in the United States, Italy and Spain and spanned the acute and convalescent phases of COVID-19. The repertoires were released in a freely available public database meant as a resource for research on the immune response to SARS-CoV-2. Where available, HLA class I and class II types were obtained from metadata supplied by the sample provider rather than from assay-based typing. The samples were drawn from the first 160 participants of the ongoing ImmuneRACE study and from 950 to 1,500 subjects provided by 6 global collaborators. The prospective study material was composed of cDNA or gDNA derived from T cells, B-cell-depleted T cells, or PBMCs. Nearly every sample came with metadata listing a de-identified subject ID, COVID-19 status, age in years and sex. The dataset comprised deeply sampled blood TCRbeta repertoires from subjects exposed to, actively infected with, or recovered from COVID-19. On the study overall, not on this receptor specifically: How much clinical and demographic metadata was included differed by source and by participant, and the metadata was provided uncurated.

The CDR3 measures 16 amino acids from cysteine to phenylalanine. The entry retains the CDR3 DNA only, 48 bases that are in frame from base 1. Germline trimming: 4 bases from V, 6 bases from J; junction bases outside gene matches: 9. The CDR1 and CDR2 encoded by the germline V gene are SGDLS and YYNGEE. The sequence was collected from a woman between 50 and 59 years old with acute or convalescent COVID-19. In this chain, TRBV9 is recombined with TRBJ2-7; TRBD2 agrees with 14 junctional bases. The specimen was peripheral blood. The CDR3 region: CASSPRGTSGGVEQYF. The nucleotide sequence reads as follows: TGTGCCAGCAGCCCTAGGGGGACTAGCGGGGGAGTCGAGCAGTACTTC.